Listed below are T cell receptor beta chains from one sample, sequenced in a study of CD8 T cells in Susac syndrome. In TCRdb, the immunoSEQ multiplex PCR reads were re-called with MiXCR into one record per CDR3 protein. The table records hundreds of thousands of distinct CDR3 sequences, 85% to 95% of them present only once. The sample taken for sequencing was CD4+ T cells from PBMCs. The receptors shown here come from a human donor with Susac syndrome. Each CDR3 is given with its conserved first and last residue. A D gene is named only where the DNA matches it firmly. Some rows mark clone size as missing; the rest say once, few, many or name a class of expanded clone.

>NA|TRBJ2-7|TRBV4-3|NA
TGCGCCAGCAGCCCCTCCCAGGGAGTCTCACCCCCCTACGAGCAGTACTTC
CASSPSQGVSPPYEQYF
>NA|TRBJ1-5|TRBV19|NA
TGTGCCAGTAGTGTCCCCGGCCATCAGCCCCAGCATTTT
CASSVPGHQPQHF
>NA|TRBJ1-2|TRBV7-2|NA
TGTGCCAGCAGCCCGAGAAACTCGGGCCCCTATGGCTACACCTTC
CASSPRNSGPYGYTF
>NA|TRBJ2-7|TRBV9|NA
TGTGCCAGCAGCGTAGATGGCAGCCCTAGAGAGCAGTACTTC
CASSVDGSPREQYF
>NA|TRBJ2-1|TRBV5-4|TRBD2
TGTGCCAGCAGCTTACTGGGACTAGCGGGCGGCGGTGAGCAGTTCTTC
CASSLLGLAGGGEQFF
>once|TRBJ2-7|TRBV29-1|TRBD1
TGCAGCGTGAGCTACGGGACAGGTAATAGCTACGAGCAGTACTTC
CSVSYGTGNSYEQYF
>NA|TRBJ1-5|TRBV6-1|NA
TGTGCCAGCAAAGAGGGGGGCGCGCGGCCCCAGCATTTT
CASKEGGARPQHF
>NA|TRBJ1-4|TRBV3-1|NA
TGTGCCAGCAGCCAAGCCAGGGGCGCGAATGAAAAACTGTTTTTT
CASSQARGANEKLFF
>NA|TRBJ2-4|TRBV30|TRBD2
TGTGCCTGGAGTGGGATCCAAAGGCTAGCGGGGGCCCAAAACATTCAGTACTTC
CAWSGIQRLAGAQNIQYF
>once|TRBJ1-6|TRBV27|NA
TGTGCCAGCAGTCTCCCGGGATCACCCCTCCACTTT
CASSLPGSPLHF
>NA|TRBJ2-7|TRBV20-1|TRBD1
TGCAGTGGATCTGGGGACAGGGATGACTACGAGCAGTACTTC
CSGSGDRDDYEQYF
>NA|TRBJ2-1|TRBV20-1|NA
TGCAGTGCCGGAGGGCTAGTACCCTACAATGAGCAGTTCTTC
CSAGGLVPYNEQFF
>NA|TRBJ2-5|TRBV25-1|TRBD1
TGTGCCAGCAGTGGGGTCAAGACAGGGAGAGAGACCCAGTACTTC
CASSGVKTGRETQYF
>NA|TRBJ2-7|TRBV5-1|NA
TGCGCCAGCAGCCGAGGACTGGGAACCTACGAGCAGTACTTC
CASSRGLGTYEQYF
>NA|TRBJ2-7|TRBV5-1|TRBD1
TGCGCCAGCAGCGGCCGGGACAGGCCCTACGAGCAGTACTTC
CASSGRDRPYEQYF
>few|TRBJ2-5|TRBV12-3/TRBV12-4|NA
TGTGCCAGCAGCTTTAGGGAGACCCAGTACTTC
CASSFRETQYF